These 5 T cell receptor beta chains were sequenced from one sample in a study of blood T cell repertoires in COVID-19. The assay was immunoSEQ multiplex PCR, and TCRdb's table has in-frame clones only and misses some. The data contain more than 110,000 clones, roughly 76% of them singletons. Sequencing was performed on peripheral blood. The receptors derive from a man older than 75 with acute or convalescent COVID-19.

For this clone: The sample carries other DNA sequences with the same CDR3. The chain is built from TRBV15 and TRBJ2-3, with 8 nucleotides matching TRBD2. Per the germline V gene, CDR1 is LNHNV and CDR2 is YYDKDF (reference sequence). The CDR3 contains 14 residues. The V and J ends lost 4 bases and 6 bases, in that order; junction bases with no gene match: 6. CDR3 DNA sequence: TGTGCCACCAGCAATGGACTAGCCCCCGATACGCAGTATTTT. Its translation: CATSNGLAPDTQYF.

J is TRBJ1-2 and V is TRBV6-5; TRBD1 matches 8 bases. Germline values: CDR1 MNHEY, CDR2 SVGAGI. V lost 0 bases to trimming and J lost 5 bases; unmatched junction nucleotides: 2. The CDR3 length is 14 residues. The CDR3 reads CASSYSRTGYGYTF. CDR3 sequence (DNA): TGTGCCAGCAGTTACTCAAGGACAGGGTATGGCTACACCTTC.

J is TRBJ1-4 and V is TRBV6-2 or TRBV6-3, with 11 bases identical to TRBD1. V was clipped by 5 bases and J by 1 base; unmatched bases: 3. In germline, CDR1 is MNHEY, CDR2 SVGEGT. CDR3 length: 16 amino acids. In DNA, the CDR3 is TGTGCCAGCAGTCTCGGGACAGGGGGAACTAATGAAAAACTGTTTTTT. The encoded protein is CASSLGTGGTNEKLFF.

V is TRBV5-8 and J is TRBJ2-4, with TRBD2 matching over 7 bases. V was clipped by 9 bases and J by 1 base; unmatched bases: 7. The length of the CDR3 is 14 residues. Germline V CDR1 and CDR2: SGHTS, YDEGEE. CDR3 sequence: CATKRGMAKNIQYF. As DNA, the CDR3 is TGTGCCACCAAGCGGGGTATGGCCAAAAACATTCAGTACTTC. The variable domain in full, completed from reference TRBV5-8 and TRBJ2-4, reads EAGVTQSPTHLIKTRGQQATLRCSPISGHTSVYWYQQALGLGLQFLLWYDEGEERNRGNFPPRFSGRQFPNYSSELNVNALELEDSALYLCATKRGMAKNIQYFGAGTRLSVL.

The chain recombines TRBV29-1 with TRBJ2-7; D remains ambiguous. V was shortened by 7 bases and J by 6 bases, with 19 bases between the two germline ends. The CDR3 loop spans 13 amino acids. Germline V lookup: CDR1 SQVTM, CDR2 ANQGSEA. The CDR3 DNA follows: TGCAGCGCCCGCTACGGTCAGGCCGCCGAGCAGTACTTC. Protein product: CSARYGQAAEQYF.